Sequencing of this T cell receptor beta chain was carried out in a study of blood T cell repertoires in COVID-19. Across the study: Whether acute or convalescent, the COVID-19 samples came from the United States, Italy and Spain. In each case, the material was cDNA or gDNA derived from T cells, B-cell-depleted T cells, or PBMCs.

Authors' data handling: Researchers report that nucleated cell counts were estimated from reference gene primer amplification. TCRdb's table, derived via immunoSEQ multiplex PCR, lists solely in-frame clones and lacks some. The D gene and trimming were derived from the DNA, and the V and J assignments and clone size from that table. Altogether around 270,000 clones are present, 85% to 90% being singletons, with the ten largest covering roughly 5.1%. This clone was found once. The CDR3 is 14 residues long. Germline assignment: CDR1 SGHVS and CDR2 FNYEAQ. Germline trimming cut 1 base from V and 1 base from J; bases unmatched to any gene: 0.

The sample comprised peripheral blood. The source of this sequence is a middle-aged man with acute or convalescent COVID-19. This chain joins TRBV7-6 and TRBJ2-7; the match to TRBD1 covers 8 bases. The CDR3 region is CASSLGTGSYEQYF. The DNA of the CDR3 is TGTGCCAGCAGCTTAGGGACAGGGTCCTACGAGCAGTACTTC.